The rows below give T cell receptor beta chains drawn from one sample of a study of blood T cell repertoires in COVID-19. The assay was immunoSEQ multiplex PCR, and TCRdb's table has in-frame clones only and misses some. Among roughly 88,000 clones listed, around 72% were seen once. Input material: peripheral blood. These receptors all come from an older woman in a cohort sampled during active or convalescent COVID-19. The CDR3 runs from the conserved cysteine through the conserved F or W. D genes are given only for firm matches. A clone size is listed for some rows: how often the clone was seen (once, few, many), or a class if it is expanded.

CDR3	DNA	size	V	J	D
CASSLDGRGWYGYTF	TGCGCCAGCAGCTTGGACGGCCGGGGGTGGTATGGCTACACCTTC	NA	TRBV5-1	TRBJ1-2	NA
CASSMIGGGYSNQPQHF	TGTGCCAGTAGTATGATCGGCGGGGGTTATAGCAATCAGCCCCAGCATTTT	NA	TRBV19	TRBJ1-5	NA
CASSHPFGGSVDTQYF	TGTGCCAGCAGCCATCCATTCGGGGGGAGTGTAGATACGCAGTATTTT	NA	TRBV4-2	TRBJ2-3	TRBD2
CASSVTGVSDTQYF	TGTGCCAGCAGCGTTACAGGGGTTTCAGATACGCAGTATTTT	NA	TRBV9	TRBJ2-3	TRBD1
CASSRSGGAGNTIYF	TGTGCCAGCAGCCGGTCGGGGGGGGCTGGAAACACCATATATTTT	NA	TRBV3-1/TRBV3-2	TRBJ1-3	NA
CASSQGTSGGSYEQYF	TGTGCCAGCAGTCAGGGGACTAGCGGGGGATCCTACGAGCAGTACTTC	NA	TRBV27	TRBJ2-7	TRBD2
CASSLLGPGVGYTF	TGTGCCAGCAGCTTGTTAGGGCCGGGGGTAGGCTACACCTTC	NA	TRBV7-3	TRBJ1-2	NA
CASGWGDSPYEQYF	TGTGCTAGTGGTTGGGGGGATTCGCCCTACGAGCAGTACTTC	NA	TRBV12-5	TRBJ2-7	NA
CASRKGDTFSGANVLTF	TGTGCCAGTAGAAAGGGGGACACGTTCTCTGGGGCCAACGTCCTGACTTTC	NA	TRBV19	TRBJ2-6	NA
CASTPWGRGNTEAFF	TGTGCCAGCACCCCCTGGGGGCGTGGGAACACTGAAGCTTTCTTT	once	TRBV7-2	TRBJ1-1	NA
CASSLDRGLSGYTF	TGCGCCAGCAGCTTGGATAGGGGGTTGTCTGGCTACACCTTC	NA	TRBV5-1	TRBJ1-2	NA
CASSLGGASSYGYTF	TGTGCCAGCAGTTTAGGAGGGGCGTCCTCCTATGGCTACACCTTC	NA	TRBV28	TRBJ1-2	NA
CSARDTYEQYF	TGCAGTGCTAGAGATACCTACGAGCAGTACTTC	NA	TRBV20-1	TRBJ2-7	NA
CASSESTGDRGRGTTNEKLFF	TGCGCCAGCAGTGAGTCGACCGGTGACAGGGGGCGGGGTACAACTAATGAAAAACTGTTTTTT	once	TRBV10-1	TRBJ1-4	TRBD1
CASSPLLRQQNTQYF	TGTGCCAGCAGCCCCCTTTTGAGGCAGCAGAATACGCAGTATTTT	NA	TRBV5-6	TRBJ2-3	NA
CASSQDIRQGNDAFF	TGTGCCAGCAGCCAAGATATTCGACAGGGGAATGACGCTTTCTTT	NA	TRBV3-1/TRBV3-2	TRBJ1-1	TRBD1
CASSYLGRNQPQHF	TGTGCCAGCAGTTACTTGGGGCGTAATCAGCCCCAGCATTTT	few	TRBV6-6	TRBJ1-5	NA
CASSLWSRGANVLTF	TGTGCCAGCAGTTTATGGTCGCGTGGGGCCAACGTCCTGACTTTC	NA	TRBV28	TRBJ2-6	NA
CASSHLSGARLRYTDTQYF	TGTGCCAGCAGCCATTTATCAGGGGCCCGGCTGCGCTACACAGATACGCAGTATTTT	NA	TRBV7-8	TRBJ2-3	NA
CASSIRTVGFYNEQFF	TGTGCCAGTAGTATTAGGACAGTGGGGTTCTACAATGAGCAGTTCTTC	NA	TRBV19	TRBJ2-1	NA
CASSPYSSFAGEETQYF	TGTGCCAGCAGTCCCTATAGCTCGTTCGCGGGGGAAGAGACCCAGTACTTC	NA	TRBV2	TRBJ2-5	TRBD2
CASSLGSGVSYEQYF	TGTGCCAGCAGCTTAGGTAGCGGGGTATCCTACGAGCAGTACTTC	NA	TRBV7-8	TRBJ2-7	TRBD2
CASRGQGRTADTQYF	TGTGCCAGCAGGGGACAGGGGCGTACCGCAGATACGCAGTATTTT	NA	TRBV28	TRBJ2-3	TRBD1
CATSMPGTGYHYGYTF	TGTGCCACCAGCATGCCCGGGACAGGGTATCACTATGGCTACACCTTC	NA	TRBV15	TRBJ1-2	TRBD1
CASSLGTGFGEKLFF	TGTGCCAGCAGCCTAGGGACAGGTTTCGGGGAAAAACTGTTTTTT	many	TRBV7-9	TRBJ1-4	TRBD1
CASSQEWTSGYTF	TGTGCCAGCAGCCAAGAATGGACTTCAGGCTACACCTTC	NA	TRBV4-2	TRBJ1-2	NA
CASSPHGTGSYNEQFF	TGTGCCAGCAGTCCCCACGGGACAGGTTCCTACAATGAGCAGTTCTTC	NA	TRBV28	TRBJ2-1	TRBD1
CASGTGTSFTDTQYF	TGTGCCAGCGGTACCGGGACTAGCTTCACAGATACGCAGTATTTT	NA	TRBV10-3	TRBJ2-3	TRBD2
CASSSPGLAGGRTDTQYF	TGTGCCAGCAGTTCACCGGGACTAGCGGGGGGACGCACAGATACGCAGTATTTT	NA	TRBV5-5	TRBJ2-3	TRBD2
CSVEISSGGSYNEQFF	TGCAGCGTTGAAATCTCTAGCGGGGGTTCCTACAATGAGCAGTTCTTC	NA	TRBV29-1	TRBJ2-1	TRBD2
CASNKDRYLYEQYF	TGTGCCAGCAACAAGGACAGGTATCTTTACGAGCAGTACTTC	NA	TRBV28	TRBJ2-7	TRBD1
CASSYTGFYEQYF	TGTGCCAGCAGTTACACAGGTTTTTACGAGCAGTACTTC	NA	TRBV6-2/TRBV6-3	TRBJ2-7	NA
CASSLDLGPNEQFF	TGTGCCAGCAGCTTAGATCTAGGCCCCAATGAGCAGTTCTTC	NA	TRBV7-9	TRBJ2-1	NA
CASSLERGGLYNEQFF	TGTGCCAGCAGCTTGGAGCGGGGGGGTCTTTACAATGAGCAGTTCTTC	NA	TRBV5-4	TRBJ2-1	TRBD2
CASSQADKGAYNEQFF	TGTGCCAGCAGCCAAGCAGACAAGGGGGCCTACAATGAGCAGTTCTTC	once	TRBV4-2	TRBJ2-1	NA
CASSQTWTGSNGYTF	TGTGCCAGCAGTCAGACGTGGACAGGCAGCAATGGCTACACCTTC	NA	TRBV6-2/TRBV6-3	TRBJ1-2	TRBD1
CASSRTSGGALPGELFF	TGTGCCAGCAGCCGAACTAGCGGGGGGGCCCTCCCCGGGGAGCTGTTTTTT	NA	TRBV4-2	TRBJ2-2	TRBD2
CASSRDRSNEQFF	TGTGCCAGCAGCCGTGACAGGAGCAATGAGCAGTTCTTC	NA	TRBV7-3	TRBJ2-1	NA
CASSPGTGRLGKIQPQHF	TGTGCCAGCAGCCCCGGGACAGGACGACTCGGAAAAATTCAGCCCCAGCATTTT	NA	TRBV3-1/TRBV3-2	TRBJ1-5	TRBD1
CASSSPGQGRRTDTQYF	TGTGCCAGCAGTTCTCCCGGACAGGGACGTCGCACAGATACGCAGTATTTT	NA	TRBV28	TRBJ2-3	TRBD1
CASSGSDLPAGELFF	TGCGCCAGCAGTGGTAGCGATCTCCCTGCCGGGGAGCTGTTTTTT	once	TRBV10-1	TRBJ2-2	NA